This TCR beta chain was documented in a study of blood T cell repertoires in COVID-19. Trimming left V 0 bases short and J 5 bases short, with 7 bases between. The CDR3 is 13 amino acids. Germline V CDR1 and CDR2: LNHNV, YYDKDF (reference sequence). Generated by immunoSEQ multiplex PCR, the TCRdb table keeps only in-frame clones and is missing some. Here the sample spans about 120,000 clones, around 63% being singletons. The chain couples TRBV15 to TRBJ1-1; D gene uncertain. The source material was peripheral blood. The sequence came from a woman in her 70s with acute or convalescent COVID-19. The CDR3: CATSRDPSTEAFF. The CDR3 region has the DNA TGTGCCACCAGCAGAGATCCGTCGACTGAAGCTTTCTTT.